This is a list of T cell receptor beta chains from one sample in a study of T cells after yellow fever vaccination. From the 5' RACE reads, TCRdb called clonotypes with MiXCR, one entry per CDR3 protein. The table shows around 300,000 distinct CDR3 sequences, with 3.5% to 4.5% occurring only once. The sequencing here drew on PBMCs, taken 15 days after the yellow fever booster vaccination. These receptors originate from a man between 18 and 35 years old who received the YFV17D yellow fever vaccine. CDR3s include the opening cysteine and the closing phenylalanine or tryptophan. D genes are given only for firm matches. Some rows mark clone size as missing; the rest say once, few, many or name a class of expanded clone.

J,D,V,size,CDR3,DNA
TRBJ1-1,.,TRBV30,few,CAWNGVMNTEAFF,TGTGCCTGGAATGGGGTAATGAACACTGAAGCTTTCTTT
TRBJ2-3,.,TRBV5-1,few,CASSASESTDTQYF,TGCGCCAGCAGTGCTAGCGAAAGCACAGATACGCAGTATTTT
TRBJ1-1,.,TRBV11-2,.,CASSQQVEAFF,TGTGCCAGCAGCCAGCAGGTAGAAGCTTTCTTT
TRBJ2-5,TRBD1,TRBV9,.,CASSVRTGGEETQYF,TGTGCCAGCAGCGTTCGGACAGGGGGCGAAGAGACCCAGTACTTC
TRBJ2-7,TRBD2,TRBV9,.,CASSDGGAYEQYF,TGTGCCAGCAGCGATGGGGGGGCCTACGAGCAGTACTTC
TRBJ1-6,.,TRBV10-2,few,CASSAIRRDTYNSPLHF,TGCGCCAGCAGCGCCATTCGACGGGACACCTATAATTCACCCCTCCACTTT
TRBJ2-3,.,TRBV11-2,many,CASSFGRWGSTDTQYF,TGTGCCAGCAGCTTCGGGCGGTGGGGTAGCACAGATACGCAGTATTTT
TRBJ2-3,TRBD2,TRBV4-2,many,CASSQAASGGSTDTQYF,TGTGCCAGCAGCCAAGCGGCTAGCGGGGGAAGCACAGATACGCAGTATTTT
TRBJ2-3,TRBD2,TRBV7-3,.,CASKIGGAADTQYF,TGTGCCAGCAAAATCGGGGGGGCGGCAGATACGCAGTATTTT
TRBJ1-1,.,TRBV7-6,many,CASSRNQGLNTEAFF,TGTGCCAGCAGCCGAAATCAGGGTTTGAACACTGAAGCTTTCTTT
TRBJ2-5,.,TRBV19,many,CASRNGETQYF,TGTGCCAGTAGAAATGGAGAGACCCAGTACTTC
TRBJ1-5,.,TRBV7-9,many,CASSWAGDQPQHF,TGTGCCAGCAGCTGGGCGGGGGATCAGCCCCAGCATTTT
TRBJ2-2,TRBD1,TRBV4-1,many,CASSQEGTETGELFF,TGCGCCAGCAGCCAAGAGGGGACAGAGACCGGGGAGCTGTTTTTT
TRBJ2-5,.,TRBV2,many,CASKPLGGRETQYF,TGTGCCAGCAAACCCCTTGGGGGTCGGGAGACCCAGTACTTC
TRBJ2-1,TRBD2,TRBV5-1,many,CASSWSFAGGTNEQFF,TGCGCCAGCAGCTGGTCCTTCGCGGGGGGTACCAATGAGCAGTTCTTC
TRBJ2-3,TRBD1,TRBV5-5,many,CASSFDRATDTQYF,TGTGCCAGCAGCTTCGACAGGGCCACAGATACGCAGTATTTT
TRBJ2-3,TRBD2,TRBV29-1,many,CSVEGGFRTDTQYF,TGCAGCGTTGAGGGAGGGTTCCGCACAGATACGCAGTATTTT
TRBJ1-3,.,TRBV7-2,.,CASSPDGNSGSTIYF,TGTGCCAGCAGCCCGGACGGGAACTCGGGAAGCACCATATATTTT
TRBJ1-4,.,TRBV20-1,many,CSARAPSGTTNEKLFF,TGCAGTGCTAGAGCCCCGAGCGGGACAACTAATGAAAAACTGTTTTTT
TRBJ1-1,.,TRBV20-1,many,CSARDSRQDTEAFF,TGCAGTGCTAGAGATAGCCGGCAGGACACTGAAGCTTTCTTT
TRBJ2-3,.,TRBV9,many,CASRGAGTDTQYF,TGTGCCAGCAGGGGGGCCGGAACAGATACGCAGTATTTT
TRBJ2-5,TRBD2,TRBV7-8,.,CASSLLGLAGPKTQYF,TGTGCCAGCAGCTTACTCGGACTAGCGGGGCCAAAGACCCAGTACTTC
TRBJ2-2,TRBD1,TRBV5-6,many,CASSPQDDRGLFF,TGTGCCAGCAGCCCCCAAGACGACAGGGGGCTGTTTTTT
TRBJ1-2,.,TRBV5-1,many,CASSFGAGQGNGYTF,TGCGCCAGCAGCTTTGGCGCAGGGCAAGGAAATGGCTACACCTTC
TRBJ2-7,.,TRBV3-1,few,CASSQDEARAFYF,TGTGCCAGCAGCCAAGACGAGGCCAGGGCTTTCTACTTC
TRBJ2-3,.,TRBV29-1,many,CSAPDVGRDTQYF,TGCAGCGCCCCAGACGTGGGGCGCGATACGCAGTATTTT
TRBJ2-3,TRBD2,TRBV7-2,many,CASSFLAGSHHTDTQYF,TGTGCCAGCAGCTTTCTAGCGGGCTCGCACCACACAGATACGCAGTATTTT
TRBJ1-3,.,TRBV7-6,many,CASSLVGGPGNTIYF,TGTGCCAGCAGCTTAGTTGGGGGACCTGGAAACACCATATATTTT
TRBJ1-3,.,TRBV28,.,CASRRSQSSGNTIYF,TGTGCCAGCCGACGAAGCCAGAGCTCTGGAAACACCATATATTTT
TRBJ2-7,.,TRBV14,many,CASSPRPDGTYEQYF,TGTGCCAGCAGCCCTAGACCAGACGGGACCTACGAGCAGTACTTC
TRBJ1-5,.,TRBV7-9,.,CASRYMAQHF,TGTGCCAGCAGGTATATGGCCCAGCATTTT
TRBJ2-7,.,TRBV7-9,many,CASSLEFDGEQYF,TGTGCCAGCAGCTTAGAATTCGACGGCGAGCAGTACTTC
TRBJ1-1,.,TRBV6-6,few,CASSYEGPVPNTEAFF,TGTGCCAGCAGTTACGAAGGGCCAGTGCCGAACACTGAAGCTTTCTTT
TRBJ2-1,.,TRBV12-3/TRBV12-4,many,CASSLFPNEQFF,TGTGCCAGCAGTTTATTCCCTAATGAGCAGTTCTTC
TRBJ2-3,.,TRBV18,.,CASSPGGRYLIGQYF,TGTGCCAGCTCCCCTGGTGGACGTTACCTGATAGGGCAGTATTTT
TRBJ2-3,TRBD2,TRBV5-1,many,CASADSGGATDTQYF,TGCGCCAGCGCGGATAGCGGGGGGGCGACAGATACGCAGTATTTT
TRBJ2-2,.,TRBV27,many,CASSSYRPRGTGELFF,TGTGCCAGCAGTTCGTACAGACCTCGGGGCACCGGGGAGCTGTTTTTT
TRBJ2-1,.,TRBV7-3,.,CASSLNPAGATGNEQFF,TGTGCCAGCAGCTTAAACCCTGCGGGGGCGACGGGGAATGAGCAGTTCTTC
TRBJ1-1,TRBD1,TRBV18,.,CASSPLQGARGSNTEAFF,TGTGCCAGCTCACCTCTCCAGGGGGCGCGAGGTTCGAACACTGAAGCTTTCTTT
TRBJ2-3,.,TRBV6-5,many,CASSRTGLITDTQYF,TGTGCCAGCAGTCGAACAGGGTTGATTACAGATACGCAGTATTTT
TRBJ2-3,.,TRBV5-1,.,CASSFTPGSDTQYF,TGCGCCAGCAGCTTTACCCCGGGTTCAGATACGCAGTATTTT
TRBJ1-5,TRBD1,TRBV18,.,CASSGETGFNQPQHF,TGTGCCAGCTCCGGGGAGACAGGGTTCAATCAGCCCCAGCATTTT
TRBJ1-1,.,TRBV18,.,CASSPPVFTGPKNTEAFF,TGTGCCAGCTCACCACCAGTCTTTACAGGGCCTAAAAACACTGAAGCTTTCTTT
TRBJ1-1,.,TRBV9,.,CASSAGNLNTEAFF,TGTGCCAGCAGCGCCGGGAACTTGAACACTGAAGCTTTCTTT
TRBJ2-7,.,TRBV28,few,CASSRQYEQYF,TGTGCCAGCAGCAGACAGTACGAGCAGTACTTC
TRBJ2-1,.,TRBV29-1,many,CSVGGPARGSEQFF,TGCAGCGTGGGGGGCCCCGCCCGGGGGAGTGAGCAGTTCTTC
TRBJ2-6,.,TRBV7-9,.,CASSVRSSGANVLTF,TGTGCCAGCAGCGTCAGGAGCTCTGGGGCCAACGTCCTGACTTTC
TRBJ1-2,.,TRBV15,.,CATSRDPRGAEGYTF,TGTGCCACCAGCAGAGATCCTCGGGGGGCGGAGGGCTACACCTTC
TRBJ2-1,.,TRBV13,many,CASSLGPGRAVMNNEQFF,TGTGCCAGCAGCTTAGGCCCGGGTAGGGCAGTGATGAACAATGAGCAGTTCTTC
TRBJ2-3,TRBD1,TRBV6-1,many,CASTDRETSTDTQYF,TGTGCCAGCACAGACAGGGAAACTAGCACAGATACGCAGTATTTT
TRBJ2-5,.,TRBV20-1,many,CSARDRKGRETQYF,TGCAGTGCTAGAGATCGAAAAGGTCGAGAGACCCAGTACTTC
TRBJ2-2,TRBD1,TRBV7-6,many,CASSPPPTGGRYGELFF,TGTGCCAGCAGCCCGCCCCCGACAGGGGGCAGGTATGGGGAGCTGTTTTTT
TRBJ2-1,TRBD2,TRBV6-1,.,CASNRPGGDEQFF,TGTGCCAGCAACCGACCGGGGGGGGATGAGCAGTTCTTC
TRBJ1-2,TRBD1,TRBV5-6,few,CASSLARDRTLYGYTF,TGTGCCAGCAGCTTGGCCCGGGACAGGACCCTCTATGGCTACACCTTC
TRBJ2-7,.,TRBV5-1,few,CASSVAALSYEQYF,TGCGCCAGCAGTGTGGCAGCACTTTCCTACGAGCAGTACTTC
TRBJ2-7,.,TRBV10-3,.,CAISPRGATTGSYEQYF,TGTGCCATCAGCCCCCGGGGAGCTACCACGGGGAGCTACGAGCAGTACTTC
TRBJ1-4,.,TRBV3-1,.,CASSPRGSNEKLFF,TGTGCCAGCAGCCCACGCGGGAGTAATGAAAAACTGTTTTTT
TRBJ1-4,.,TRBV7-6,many,CASSPWPSEKLFF,TGTGCCAGCAGCCCGTGGCCATCGGAAAAACTGTTTTTT
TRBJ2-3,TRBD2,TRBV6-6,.,CASSYAGTSGGVADTQYF,TGTGCCAGCAGTTACGCGGGGACTAGCGGGGGGGTTGCAGATACGCAGTATTTT
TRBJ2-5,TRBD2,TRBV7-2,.,CASSFFPSGGPLEETQYF,TGTGCCAGCAGCTTTTTCCCTAGCGGGGGCCCACTGGAAGAGACCCAGTACTTC